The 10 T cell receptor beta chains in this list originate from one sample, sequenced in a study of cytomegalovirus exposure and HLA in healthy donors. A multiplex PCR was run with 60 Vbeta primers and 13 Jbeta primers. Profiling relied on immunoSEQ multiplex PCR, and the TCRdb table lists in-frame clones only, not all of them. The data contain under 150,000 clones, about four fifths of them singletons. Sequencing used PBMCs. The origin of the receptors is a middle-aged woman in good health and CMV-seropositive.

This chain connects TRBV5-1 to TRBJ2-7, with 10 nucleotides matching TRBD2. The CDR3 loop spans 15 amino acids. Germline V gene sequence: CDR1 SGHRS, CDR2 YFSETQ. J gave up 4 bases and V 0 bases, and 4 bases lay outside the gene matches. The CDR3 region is CASSLGTSGDYEQYF. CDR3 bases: TGCGCCAGCAGCTTGGGTACTAGCGGGGATTACGAGCAGTACTTC.

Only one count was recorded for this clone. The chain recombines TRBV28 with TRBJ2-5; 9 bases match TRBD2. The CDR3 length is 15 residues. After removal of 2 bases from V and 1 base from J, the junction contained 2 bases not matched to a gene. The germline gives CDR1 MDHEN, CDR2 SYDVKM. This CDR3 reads CASSLPSGVQETQYF. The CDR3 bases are TGTGCCAGCAGTTTACCTAGCGGGGTCCAAGAGACCCAGTACTTC.

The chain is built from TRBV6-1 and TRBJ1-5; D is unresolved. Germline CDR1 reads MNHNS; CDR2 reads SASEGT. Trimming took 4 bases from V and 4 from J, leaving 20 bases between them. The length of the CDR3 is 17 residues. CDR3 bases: TGTGCCAGCAGTGCTACCTCGGGCCGCGGGATGAATCAGCCCCAGCATTTT. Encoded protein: CASSATSGRGMNQPQHF.

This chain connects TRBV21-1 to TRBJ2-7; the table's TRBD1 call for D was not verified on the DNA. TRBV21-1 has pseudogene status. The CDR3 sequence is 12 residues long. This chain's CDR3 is CASDLTGLEQYF. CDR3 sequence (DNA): TGTGCCAGCGATCTGACAGGGCTCGAGCAGTACTTC.

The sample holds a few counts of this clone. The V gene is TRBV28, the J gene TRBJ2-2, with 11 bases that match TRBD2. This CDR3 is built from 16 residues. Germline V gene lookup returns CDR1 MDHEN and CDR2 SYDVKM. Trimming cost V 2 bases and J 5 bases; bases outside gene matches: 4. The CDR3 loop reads CASSLLAGGHTGELFF. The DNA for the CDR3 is TGTGCCAGCAGTTTACTAGCGGGAGGCCATACCGGGGAGCTGTTTTTT.

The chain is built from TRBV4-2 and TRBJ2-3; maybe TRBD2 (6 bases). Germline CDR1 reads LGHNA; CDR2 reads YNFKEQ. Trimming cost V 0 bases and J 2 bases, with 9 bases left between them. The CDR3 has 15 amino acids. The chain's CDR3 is CASSQDQDYTDTQYF. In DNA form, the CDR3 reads TGTGCCAGCAGCCAAGATCAGGACTACACAGATACGCAGTATTTT.

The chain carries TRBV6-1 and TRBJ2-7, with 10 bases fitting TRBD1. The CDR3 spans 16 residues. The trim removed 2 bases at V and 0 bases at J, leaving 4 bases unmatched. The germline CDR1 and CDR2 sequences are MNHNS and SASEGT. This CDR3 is CASSEWDRGLSYEQYF. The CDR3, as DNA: TGTGCCAGCAGTGAATGGGACAGGGGTCTCTCCTACGAGCAGTACTTC.

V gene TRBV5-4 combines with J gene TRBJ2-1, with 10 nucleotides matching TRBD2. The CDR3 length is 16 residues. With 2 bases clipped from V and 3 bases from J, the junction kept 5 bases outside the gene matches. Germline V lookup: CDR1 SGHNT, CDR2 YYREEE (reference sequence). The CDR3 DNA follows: TGTGCCAGCAGCTTACCGGGACTAGCGATCTACAATGAGCAGTTCTTC. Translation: CASSLPGLAIYNEQFF.

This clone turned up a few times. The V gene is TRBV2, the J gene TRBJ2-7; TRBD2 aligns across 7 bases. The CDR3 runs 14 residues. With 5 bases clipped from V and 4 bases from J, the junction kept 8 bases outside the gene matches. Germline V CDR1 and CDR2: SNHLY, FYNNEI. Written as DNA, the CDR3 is TGTGCCAGCAGTACCCAGGGAGGGACTTACGAGCAGTACTTC. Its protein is CASSTQGGTYEQYF. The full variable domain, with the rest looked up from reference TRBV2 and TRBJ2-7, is EPEVTQTPSHQVTQMGQEVILRCVPISNHLYFYWYRQILGQKVEFLVSFYNNEISEKSEIFDDQFSVERPDGSNFTLKIRSTKLEDSAMYFCASSTQGGTYEQYFGPGTRLTVT.

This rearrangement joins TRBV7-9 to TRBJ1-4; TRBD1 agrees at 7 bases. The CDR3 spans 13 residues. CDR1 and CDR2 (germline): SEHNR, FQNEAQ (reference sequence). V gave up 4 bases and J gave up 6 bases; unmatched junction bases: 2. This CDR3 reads CASSWDSYEKLFF. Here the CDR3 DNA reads TGTGCCAGCAGCTGGGACAGTTATGAAAAACTGTTTTTT.